The 27 T cell receptor beta chains below were found in one sample sequenced in a study of vaccination and CD4 T cells after COVID-19. The treatment denotes: approximately nine-day PBMC culture with coronavirus spike peptide pools or control peptides (ViraFEST assay). Sequencing of cultured CD4+ T cell DNA used the Oncomine TCR Beta short-read assay. One entry per CDR3 protein results from TCRdb running MiXCR on the PCR reads. The sample shows around 6,300 distinct CDR3 sequences, over 70% of them seen only once. Antigens of these TCRs are unknown. The sequenced sample was CD4+ T cells from blood, cultured in vitro. The receptor set was obtained from a human donor who had recovered from COVID-19.

The rearrangement joins TRBV2 to TRBJ2-3, with a weak D call TRBD2 (6 bases). Between the trimmed V and J ends, which lost 6 bases and 11 bases, there was a span of 18 bases. From germline, CDR1 is SNHLY and CDR2 FYNNEI. The CDR3 contains 13 residues. The CDR3 DNA reads as TGTGCCAGCAGCTACTGGACTGGCGGGGAGCAGTATTTT. Protein sequence: CASSYWTGGEQYF.

This clonotype has more than one count but fewer than ten. The J gene is TRBJ1-2, the V gene TRBV28; D uncertain. Germline V gene data show CDR1 as MDHEN and CDR2 as SYDVKM. The CDR3 is 15 amino acids. V lost 6 bases and J 5 bases, leaving 19 bases between the germline ends. The CDR3 is CASREAEDGIYGYTF. CDR3 sequence (DNA): TGTGCCAGCAGGGAAGCCGAGGACGGGATTTATGGCTACACCTTC.

This clonotype was counted only a few times. The gene calls are TRBV2 and TRBJ2-1, with 11 bases matching TRBD1. Per the germline V gene, CDR1 is SNHLY and CDR2 is FYNNEI. V lost 6 bases to trimming and J lost 7 bases; unmatched junction nucleotides: 2. The CDR3 sequence is 13 residues long. CDR3 DNA: TGTGCCAGCAGCGGGACAGGGGGGAATGAGCAGTTCTTC. Translating gives CASSGTGGNEQFF.

This clonotype was seen only a few times. This sequence joins TRBV6-2 or TRBV6-3 and TRBJ2-1, with D uncertain. Trimming removed 6 bases at V and 1 base at J, with 13 bases between. There are 15 residues in the CDR3. From germline, CDR1 is MNHEY and CDR2 SVGEGT. The CDR3 loop is CASSLTRSSYNEQFF. The CDR3 DNA is TGTGCCAGCAGCCTTACAAGGAGTTCCTACAATGAGCAGTTCTTC.

This chain connects TRBV10-3 to TRBJ1-5; D remains ambiguous. CDR3 size: 14 residues. In germline, CDR1 is ENHRY, CDR2 SYGVKD. The germline V and J ends were trimmed by 0 bases and 7 bases, with 10 bases remaining between them. CDR3 loop: CAISESPGGQPQHF. For the CDR3, the DNA is TGTGCCATCAGTGAGTCACCTGGAGGGCAGCCCCAGCATTTT.

The chain employs TRBV21-1 and TRBJ2-5. TRBV21-1 is an annotated pseudogene. This CDR3 has 15 amino acids. The CDR3: CASPPKTLGQETQYF. In DNA, the CDR3 is TGTGCCAGCCCACCGAAGACCCTAGGGCAAGAGACCCAGTACTTC.

The chain couples TRBV7-2 to TRBJ1-5, with a weak D call TRBD1 (6 bases). The CDR3 has 13 residues. The germline V and J ends were trimmed by 5 bases and 6 bases, with 11 bases remaining between them. Per germline, CDR1 SGHTA and CDR2 FQGNSA. This CDR3 reads CASSPRGFQPQHF. DNA of the CDR3: TGTGCCAGCAGCCCGAGGGGGTTTCAGCCCCAGCATTTT.

This chain links TRBV29-1 with TRBJ1-1; 8 bases map to TRBD1. J was trimmed by 2 bases and V by 7 bases; bases with no gene match: 3. The CDR3 is 12 residues long. Per germline, CDR1 SQVTM and CDR2 ANQGSEA. The CDR3 region is CSADRGNTEAFF. The CDR3 DNA sequence: TGCAGCGCTGACAGGGGAAACACTGAAGCTTTCTTT.

This clonotype came up a few times. V and J are TRBV15 and TRBJ1-4; a weak D match, TRBD1 (5 bases). Trimming took off 0 bases at V and 5 bases at J, with 10 bases between the two ends. This CDR3 has 15 amino acids. Germline CDR1 is LNHNV and CDR2 is YYDKDF (reference sequence). The CDR3 spells CATSRDRGANEKLFF. CDR3 DNA: TGTGCCACCAGCAGAGATCGGGGCGCAAATGAAAAACTGTTTTTT.

This chain links TRBV6-5 with TRBJ1-2, with D unresolved. CDR1 and CDR2 (germline): MNHEY, SVGAGI. The CDR3 sequence is 11 residues long. V was pared by 4 bases and J by 4 bases, with 4 bases between. CDR3 region: CASSSGYGYTF. DNA of the CDR3: TGTGCCAGCAGTTCTGGCTATGGCTACACCTTC.

This clonotype appeared a few times. The chain employs TRBV12-3 or TRBV12-4 and TRBJ1-3, with D uncertain. CDR3 length: 14 residues. Trimming removed 6 bases at V and 0 bases at J, with 9 bases between. The CDR3 nucleotides are TGTGCCAGCAGCCGTGCGAGCTCTGGAAACACCATATATTTT. Translation gives CASSRASSGNTIYF.

The rearrangement links TRBV19 to TRBJ1-6; D ambiguous. The CDR3 runs 17 residues. Germline CDR1 reads LNHDA; CDR2 reads SQIVND (reference sequence). Trimming cost V 3 bases and J 0 bases, with 12 bases left between them. Written as DNA, the CDR3 is TGTGCCAGTAGTATCCCCCCAACGAGCTCCTATAATTCACCCCTCCACTTT. This sequence encodes CASSIPPTSSYNSPLHF.

This chain links TRBV7-2 with TRBJ2-3; unclear D gene. Trimming removed 2 bases at V and 3 bases at J, with 15 bases between. The CDR3 consists of 16 residues. Per the germline V gene, CDR1 is SGHTA and CDR2 is FQGNSA. CDR3 bases: TGTGCCAGCAGCTTAAGGGCAGGTTCGATGACAGATACGCAGTATTTT. The encoded protein is CASSLRAGSMTDTQYF.

This clonotype was found a few times. The chain joins TRBV20-1 to TRBJ1-2; 9 positions match TRBD1. Losses at the gene ends were 7 bases for V and 2 bases for J; bases not matched to a gene: 5. Germline CDR1 and CDR2: DFQATT and SNEGSKA (reference sequence). CDR3 size: 13 residues. CDR3 in amino acids: CSGGGQGNYGYTF. In DNA form, the CDR3 reads TGCAGTGGTGGAGGACAGGGGAACTATGGCTACACCTTC.

The chain has TRBV20-1 and TRBJ2-4, with TRBD1 as a possible D gene (6 bases). CDR1 and CDR2 (germline): DFQATT, SNEGSKA (reference sequence). This CDR3 spans 16 amino acids. Trimming took off 3 bases at V and 3 bases at J, with 18 bases between the two ends. CDR3 in amino acids: CSARHNRVSHKNIQYF. CDR3 DNA: TGCAGTGCTAGGCATAACAGGGTTTCACACAAAAACATTCAGTACTTC.

The rearrangement links TRBV20-1 to TRBJ2-3, with 10 bases lining up with TRBD2. Germline trimming cut 3 bases from V and 4 bases from J; bases unmatched to any gene: 4. The CDR3 has 14 residues. Germline lookup yields CDR1 DFQATT and CDR2 SNEGSKA (reference sequence). The CDR3 bases are TGCAGTGCTAGTGGACTAGCGGTACCAGATACGCAGTATTTT. Translated: CSASGLAVPDTQYF.

The chain carries TRBV28 and TRBJ1-2, with no clear D. The germline CDR1 and CDR2 sequences are MDHEN and SYDVKM. This CDR3 has 11 amino acids. Trimming left V 7 bases short and J 5 bases short, with 8 bases between. This CDR3 is CASNTAYGYTF. The CDR3 bases are TGTGCCAGCAACACAGCTTATGGCTACACCTTC.

By sample fraction, this clonotype is medium-sized. The chain has TRBV7-6 and TRBJ2-2; 8 nucleotides align to TRBD2. The junction had 5 bases not matched to a gene; V was cut back by 5 bases and J by 9 bases. Germline V gene sequence: CDR1 SGHVS, CDR2 FNYEAQ. The CDR3 is 13 residues long. The CDR3 here is CASSAAGARELFF. CDR3 nucleotides: TGTGCCAGCAGCGCAGCGGGGGCACGGGAGCTGTTTTTT.

This clonotype appeared a single time. The J gene is TRBJ1-1, the V gene TRBV7-9; possible D gene TRBD1, 6 bases. Trimming removed 4 bases from V and 10 bases from J, with 16 bases in between. The CDR3 runs to 13 residues. The germline V gene has CDR1 SEHNR and CDR2 FQNEAQ (reference sequence). DNA for the CDR3: TGTGCCAGCAGCTCCTGGGGGACGGGGGCAGCTTTCTTT. Protein product: CASSSWGTGAAFF.

The chain couples TRBV24-1 to TRBJ2-7; D is perhaps TRBD1 or TRBD2 (6 bases each). Trimming left V 12 bases short and J 3 bases short, with 17 bases between. Germline V gene data show CDR1 as KGHDR and CDR2 as SFDVKD. The CDR3 is 13 residues long. The CDR3 is CAAGKGGIYEQYF. CDR3 nucleotides: TGTGCCGCCGGCAAGGGGGGCATCTACGAGCAGTACTTC.

This chain joins TRBV2 and TRBJ1-2; the D gene is possibly TRBD1 (5 bases). V dropped 4 bases and J dropped 0 bases, with 9 bases sitting between them. The CDR3 consists of 14 residues. Per germline, CDR1 SNHLY and CDR2 FYNNEI. CDR3 sequence: CASSVQGTNYGYTF. The CDR3 region has the DNA TGTGCCAGCAGTGTCCAGGGTACTAACTATGGCTACACCTTC.

Only a few counts were recorded for this clonotype. This chain links TRBV19 with TRBJ1-2; no firm D call. V was trimmed by 6 bases and J by 0 bases, leaving 11 bases between them. In germline, CDR1 is LNHDA, CDR2 SQIVND (reference sequence). The CDR3 covers 14 residues. This CDR3 reads CASSSQAPNYGYTF. The CDR3 DNA sequence: TGTGCCAGTAGCTCGCAGGCCCCTAACTATGGCTACACCTTC.

The chain carries TRBV20-1 and TRBJ1-4; TRBD1 is a possible D gene (6 bases). Germline CDR1 DFQATT, CDR2 SNEGSKA (reference sequence). The V end lost 4 bases, the J end lost 3 bases, and 18 bases lay between the germline ends. CDR3 length equals 16 residues. CDR3 DNA: TGCAGTGCTACCCCCCTGGGTGGACAGCCTAATGAAAAACTGTTTTTT. Translating gives CSATPLGGQPNEKLFF.

The CDR3: CASSYGAQETQYF. CDR3 nucleotides: TGTGCCAGCAGTTATGGTGCGCAAGAGACCCAGTACTTC. The rearrangement links TRBV11-1 to TRBJ2-5; no clear D gene. Germline assignment: CDR1 SGHAT and CDR2 FQDESV (reference sequence). The CDR3 has 13 amino acids. The V gene lost 6 bases and the J gene lost 2 bases, with 10 bases spanning the gap.

V gene TRBV11-3 combines with J gene TRBJ2-2, with 8 bases identical to TRBD1. Germline loops: CDR1 SGHNT, CDR2 YENEEA. With V trimmed by 3 bases and J by 0 bases, 6 bases remained unmatched. This CDR3 has 17 amino acids. DNA of the CDR3: TGTGCCAGCAGCTTGGGGACAGGCCGAGCGAACACCGGGGAGCTGTTTTTT. It specifies CASSLGTGRANTGELFF. The variable domain in full, completed from reference TRBV11-3 and TRBJ2-2, reads EAGVVQSPRYKIIEKKQPVAFWCNPISGHNTLYWYLQNLGQGPELLIRYENEEAVDDSQLPKDRFSAERLKGVDSTLKIQPAELGDSAVYLCASSLGTGRANTGELFFGEGSRLTVL.

The chain joins TRBV20-1 to TRBJ1-1; D perhaps matches TRBD1 (6 bases). This CDR3 has 12 amino acids. V gave up 6 bases and J gave up 4 bases, with 12 bases separating them. Per germline, CDR1 DFQATT and CDR2 SNEGSKA (reference sequence). For the CDR3, the DNA is TGCAGTGCCCAGGGCAGGGGCACTGAAGCTTTCTTT. It encodes CSAQGRGTEAFF.

The chain employs TRBV20-1 and TRBJ2-4, with D uncertain. The CDR3 sequence is 13 residues long. V was shortened by 5 bases and J by 0 bases, with 8 bases between the two germline ends. The germline CDR1 and CDR2 sequences are DFQATT and SNEGSKA (reference sequence). Here the CDR3 DNA reads TGCAGTGCTCCAGATCGAGCCAAAAACATTCAGTACTTC. It is translated as CSAPDRAKNIQYF.